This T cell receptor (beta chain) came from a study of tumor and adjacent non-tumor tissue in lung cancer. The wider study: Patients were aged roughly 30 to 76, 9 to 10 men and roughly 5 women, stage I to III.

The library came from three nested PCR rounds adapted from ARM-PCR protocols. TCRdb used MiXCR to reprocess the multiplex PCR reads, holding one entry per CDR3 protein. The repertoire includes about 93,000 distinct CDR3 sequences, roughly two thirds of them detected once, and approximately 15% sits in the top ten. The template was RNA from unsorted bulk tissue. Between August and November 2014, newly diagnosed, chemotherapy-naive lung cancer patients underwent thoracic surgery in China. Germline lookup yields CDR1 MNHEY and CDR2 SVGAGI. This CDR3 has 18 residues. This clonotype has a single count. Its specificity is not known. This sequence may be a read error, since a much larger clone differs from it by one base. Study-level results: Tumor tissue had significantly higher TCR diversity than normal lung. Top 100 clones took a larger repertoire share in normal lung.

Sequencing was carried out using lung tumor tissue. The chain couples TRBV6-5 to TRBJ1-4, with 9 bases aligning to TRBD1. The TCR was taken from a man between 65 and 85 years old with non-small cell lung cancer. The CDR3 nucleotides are TGTGCCAGCAGTTCCGGGCCCCCACAGGGGGCAACTAGTGAAAAACTGATTTTT. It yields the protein CASSSGPPQGATSEKLIF.